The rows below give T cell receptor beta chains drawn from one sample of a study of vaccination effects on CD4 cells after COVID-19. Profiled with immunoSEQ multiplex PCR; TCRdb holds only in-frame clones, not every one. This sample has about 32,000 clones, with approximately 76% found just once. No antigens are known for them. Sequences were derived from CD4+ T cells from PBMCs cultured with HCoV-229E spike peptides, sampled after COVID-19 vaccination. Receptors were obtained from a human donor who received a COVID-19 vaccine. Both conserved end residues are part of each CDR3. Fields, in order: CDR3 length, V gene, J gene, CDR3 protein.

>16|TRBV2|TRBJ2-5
CASRVGLLVSQETQYF
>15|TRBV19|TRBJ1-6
CASSITTGGGSPLHF
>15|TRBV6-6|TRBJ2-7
CASIPGGGFSYEQYF
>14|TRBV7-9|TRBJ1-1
CASSPNRGRGEAFF
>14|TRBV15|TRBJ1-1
CATSRAQMNTEAFF
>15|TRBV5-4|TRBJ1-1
CASSLNGQGNTEAFF
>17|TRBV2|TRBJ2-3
CASIPMGLAGATDTQYF
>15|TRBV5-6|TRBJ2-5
CASSPNFQGGETQYF
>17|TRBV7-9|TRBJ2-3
CASSLTWTSGKSDTQYF
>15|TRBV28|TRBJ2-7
CASSAGLAGTYEQYF
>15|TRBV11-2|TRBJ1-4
CASQPLGPNNEKLFF
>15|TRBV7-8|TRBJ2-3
CASSLTGQYTDTQYF
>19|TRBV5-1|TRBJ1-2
CASSLWGQQRELGGYGYTF
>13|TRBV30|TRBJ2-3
CARVAVSTDTQYF
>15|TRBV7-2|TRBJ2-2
CASSLVAPNTGELFF
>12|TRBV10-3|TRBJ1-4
CAISESSEKLFF
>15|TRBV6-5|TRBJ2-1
CASRGLAAAYNEQFF
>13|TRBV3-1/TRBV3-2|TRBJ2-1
CASSQVRYNEQFF
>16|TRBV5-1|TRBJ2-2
CASSLGVGGNTGELFF
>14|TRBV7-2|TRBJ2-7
CASSSVVTRYEQYF
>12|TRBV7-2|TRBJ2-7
CASSFKVGEQYF
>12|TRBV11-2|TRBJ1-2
CASSLTGYGYTF
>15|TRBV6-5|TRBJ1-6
CASRHSGTSHSPLHF
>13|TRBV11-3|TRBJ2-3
CASSLDYTDTQYF
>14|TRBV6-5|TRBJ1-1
CASSYSLGASEAFF
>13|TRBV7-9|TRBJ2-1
CASSLVRQGEQFF
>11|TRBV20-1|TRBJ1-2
CSASSVGGYTF
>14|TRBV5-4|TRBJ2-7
CASKRDRESYEQYF
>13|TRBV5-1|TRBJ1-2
CASSYQGDYGYTF
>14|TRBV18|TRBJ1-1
CASSGQRDITEAFF
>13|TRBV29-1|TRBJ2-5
CSVPPGGYETQYF
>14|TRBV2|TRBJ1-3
CASSDGTAGNTIYF
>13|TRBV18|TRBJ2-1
CASSPDSYNEQFF
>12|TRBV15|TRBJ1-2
CATSSLTYGYTF
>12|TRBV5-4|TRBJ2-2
CASSLDAGELFF
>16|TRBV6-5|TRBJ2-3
CASSYVAGVVTDTQYF
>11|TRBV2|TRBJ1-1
CATRDYTEAFF
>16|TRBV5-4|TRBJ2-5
CASSTGLAGVKETQYF
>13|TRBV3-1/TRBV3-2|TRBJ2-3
CASSQRSTDTQYF
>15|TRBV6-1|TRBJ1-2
CASSEGVRGRSGYTF
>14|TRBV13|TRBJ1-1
CASSLGSANTEAFF